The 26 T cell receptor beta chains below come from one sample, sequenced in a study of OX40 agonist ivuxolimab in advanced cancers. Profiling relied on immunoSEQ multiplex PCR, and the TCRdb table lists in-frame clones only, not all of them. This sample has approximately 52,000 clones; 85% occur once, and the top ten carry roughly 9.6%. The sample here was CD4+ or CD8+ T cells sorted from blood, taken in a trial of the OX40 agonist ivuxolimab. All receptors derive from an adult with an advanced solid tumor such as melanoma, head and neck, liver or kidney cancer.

The CDR3 spells CASSRENNQPQHF. The CDR3 DNA sequence: TGTGCCAGCTCACGGGAGAACAATCAGCCCCAGCATTTT. The chain has TRBV18 and TRBJ1-5, with D unclear. V shed 4 bases and J shed 3 bases, with 7 bases lying between them. Germline values: CDR1 KGHSH, CDR2 LQKENI. There are 13 residues in the CDR3.

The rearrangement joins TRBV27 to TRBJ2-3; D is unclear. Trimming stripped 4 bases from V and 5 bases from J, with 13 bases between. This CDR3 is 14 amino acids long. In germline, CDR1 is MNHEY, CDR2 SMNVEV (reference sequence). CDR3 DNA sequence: TGTGCCAGCAGTTCGCAGGACGCGGAAGATACGCAGTATTTT. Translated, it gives CASSSQDAEDTQYF.

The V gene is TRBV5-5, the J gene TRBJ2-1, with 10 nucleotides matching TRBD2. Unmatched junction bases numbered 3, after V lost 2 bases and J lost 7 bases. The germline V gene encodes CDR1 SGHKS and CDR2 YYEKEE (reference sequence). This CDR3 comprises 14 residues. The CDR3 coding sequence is TGTGCCAGCAGCTTAGCGGGAGGGCCTAATGAGCAGTTCTTC. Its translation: CASSLAGGPNEQFF.

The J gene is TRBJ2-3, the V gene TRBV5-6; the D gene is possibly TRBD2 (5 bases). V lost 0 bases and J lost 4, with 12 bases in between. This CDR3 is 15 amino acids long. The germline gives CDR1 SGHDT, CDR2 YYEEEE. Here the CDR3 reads CASSLEEAGADTQYF. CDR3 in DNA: TGTGCCAGCAGCTTGGAGGAGGCTGGGGCAGATACGCAGTATTTT.

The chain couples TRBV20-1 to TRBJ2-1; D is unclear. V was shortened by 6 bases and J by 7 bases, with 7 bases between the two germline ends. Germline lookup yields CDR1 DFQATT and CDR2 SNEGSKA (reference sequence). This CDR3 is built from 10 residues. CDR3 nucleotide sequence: TGCAGTGCAGAACGTAATGAGCAGTTCTTC. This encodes CSAERNEQFF.

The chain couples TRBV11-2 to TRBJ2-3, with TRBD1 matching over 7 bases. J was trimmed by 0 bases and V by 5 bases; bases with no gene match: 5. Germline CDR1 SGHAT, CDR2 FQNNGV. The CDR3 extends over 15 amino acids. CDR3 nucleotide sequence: TGTGCCAGCAGCAATAAGGGACAGAGCACAGATACGCAGTATTTT. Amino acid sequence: CASSNKGQSTDTQYF.

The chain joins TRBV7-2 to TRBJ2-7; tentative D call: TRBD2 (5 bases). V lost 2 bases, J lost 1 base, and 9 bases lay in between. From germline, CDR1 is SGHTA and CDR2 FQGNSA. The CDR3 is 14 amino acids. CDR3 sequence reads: CASSLSRASYEQYF. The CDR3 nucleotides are TGTGCCAGCAGCTTATCGAGGGCTTCCTACGAGCAGTACTTC.

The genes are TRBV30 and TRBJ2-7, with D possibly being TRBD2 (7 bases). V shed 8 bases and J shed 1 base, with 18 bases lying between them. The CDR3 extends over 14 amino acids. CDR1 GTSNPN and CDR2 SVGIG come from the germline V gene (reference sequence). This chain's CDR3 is CAGEGGGPSYEQYF. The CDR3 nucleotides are TGTGCCGGAGAGGGGGGAGGGCCGTCCTACGAGCAGTACTTC. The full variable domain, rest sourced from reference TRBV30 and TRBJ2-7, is SQTIHQWPATLVQPVGSPLSLECTVEGTSNPNLYWYRQAAGRGLQLLFYSVGIGQISSEVPQNLSASRPQDRQFILSSKKLLLSDSGFYLCAGEGGGPSYEQYFGPGTRLTVT.

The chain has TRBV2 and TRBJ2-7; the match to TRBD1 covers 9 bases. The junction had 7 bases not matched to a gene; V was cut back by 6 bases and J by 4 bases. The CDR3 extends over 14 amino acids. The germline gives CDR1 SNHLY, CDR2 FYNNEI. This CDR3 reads CASSGQGRGYEQYF. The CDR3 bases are TGTGCCAGCAGCGGACAGGGGCGAGGGTACGAGCAGTACTTC.

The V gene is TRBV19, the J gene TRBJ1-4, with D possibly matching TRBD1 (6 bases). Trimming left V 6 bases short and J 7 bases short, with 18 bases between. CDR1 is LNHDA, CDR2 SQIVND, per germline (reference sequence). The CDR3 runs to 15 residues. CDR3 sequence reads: CASSTPGGAGEKLFF. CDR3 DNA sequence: TGTGCCAGTAGCACTCCCGGGGGGGCCGGTGAAAAACTGTTTTTT.

DNA for the CDR3: TGCGCCAGCAGTAACCTAGCGGGAGCGTACACCGGGGAGCTGTTTTTT. Translation gives CASSNLAGAYTGELFF. The chain combines TRBV5-1 with TRBJ2-2; 10 positions agree with TRBD2. The CDR3 contains 16 residues. Germline V gene lookup returns CDR1 SGHRS and CDR2 YFSETQ. The V and J ends lost 5 bases and 3 bases, in that order; junction bases with no gene match: 7.

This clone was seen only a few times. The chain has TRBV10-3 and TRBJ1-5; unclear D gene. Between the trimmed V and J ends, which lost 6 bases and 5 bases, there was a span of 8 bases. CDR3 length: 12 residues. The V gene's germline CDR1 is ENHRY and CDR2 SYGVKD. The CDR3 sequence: CAIREGDQPQHF. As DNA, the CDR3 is TGTGCCATCAGAGAGGGTGATCAGCCCCAGCATTTT.

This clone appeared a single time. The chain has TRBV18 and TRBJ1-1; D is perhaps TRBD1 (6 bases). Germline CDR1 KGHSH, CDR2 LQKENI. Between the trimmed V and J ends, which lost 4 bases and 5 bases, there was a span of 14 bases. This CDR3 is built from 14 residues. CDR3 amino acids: CASSQGGGWTEAFF. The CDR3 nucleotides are TGTGCCAGCTCACAGGGGGGAGGATGGACTGAAGCTTTCTTT.

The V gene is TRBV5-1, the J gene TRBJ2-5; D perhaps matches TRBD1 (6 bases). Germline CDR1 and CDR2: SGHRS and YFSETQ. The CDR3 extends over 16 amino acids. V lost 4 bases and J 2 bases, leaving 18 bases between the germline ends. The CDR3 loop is CASSPIGTGLQETQYF. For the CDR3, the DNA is TGCGCCAGCAGCCCTATCGGCACAGGGTTACAAGAGACCCAGTACTTC.

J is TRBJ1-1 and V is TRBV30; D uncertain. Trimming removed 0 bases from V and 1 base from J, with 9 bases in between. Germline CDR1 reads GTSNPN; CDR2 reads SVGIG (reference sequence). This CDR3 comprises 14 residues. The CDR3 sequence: CAWSVEMGNTEAFF. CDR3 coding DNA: TGTGCCTGGAGTGTAGAGATGGGGAACACTGAAGCTTTCTTT.

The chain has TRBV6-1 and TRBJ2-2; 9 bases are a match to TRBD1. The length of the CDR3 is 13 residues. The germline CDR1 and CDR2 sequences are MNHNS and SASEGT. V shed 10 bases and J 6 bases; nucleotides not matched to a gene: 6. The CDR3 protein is CATDRTGAGELFF. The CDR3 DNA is TGTGCCACCGATAGGACAGGGGCCGGGGAGCTGTTTTTT.

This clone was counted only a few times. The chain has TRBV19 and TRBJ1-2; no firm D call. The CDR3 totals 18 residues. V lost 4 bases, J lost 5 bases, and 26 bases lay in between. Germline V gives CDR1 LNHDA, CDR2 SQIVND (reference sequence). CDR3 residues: CASSTSGGRFSEAYGYTF. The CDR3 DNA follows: TGTGCCAGTAGTACATCAGGAGGGAGATTTTCCGAGGCTTATGGCTACACCTTC.

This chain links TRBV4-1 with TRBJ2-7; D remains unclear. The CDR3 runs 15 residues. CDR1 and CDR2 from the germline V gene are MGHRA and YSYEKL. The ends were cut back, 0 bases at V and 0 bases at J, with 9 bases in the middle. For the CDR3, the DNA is TGCGCCAGCAGCCAAGATATCGCCAGCTCCTACGAGCAGTACTTC. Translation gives CASSQDIASSYEQYF.

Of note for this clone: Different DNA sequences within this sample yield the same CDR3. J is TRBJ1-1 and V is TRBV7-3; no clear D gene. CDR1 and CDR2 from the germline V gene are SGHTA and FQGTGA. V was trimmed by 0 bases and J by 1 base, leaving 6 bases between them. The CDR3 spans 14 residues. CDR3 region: CASSLTGGNTEAFF. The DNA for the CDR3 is TGTGCCAGCAGCTTAACGGGCGGGAACACTGAAGCTTTCTTT.

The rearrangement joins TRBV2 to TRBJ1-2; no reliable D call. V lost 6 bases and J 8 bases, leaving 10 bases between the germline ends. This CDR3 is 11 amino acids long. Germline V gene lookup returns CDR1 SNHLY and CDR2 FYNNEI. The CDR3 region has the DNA TGTGCCAGCAGGAGAGAATGGGGCTACACCTTC. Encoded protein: CASRREWGYTF.

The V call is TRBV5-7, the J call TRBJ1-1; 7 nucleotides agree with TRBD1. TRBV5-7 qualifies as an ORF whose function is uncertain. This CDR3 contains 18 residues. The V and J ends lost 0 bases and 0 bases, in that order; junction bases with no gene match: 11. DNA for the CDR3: TGTGCCAGCAGCTTGGTGTTCGCCAGGGGGGGAATGAACACTGAAGCTTTCTTT. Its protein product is CASSLVFARGGMNTEAFF.

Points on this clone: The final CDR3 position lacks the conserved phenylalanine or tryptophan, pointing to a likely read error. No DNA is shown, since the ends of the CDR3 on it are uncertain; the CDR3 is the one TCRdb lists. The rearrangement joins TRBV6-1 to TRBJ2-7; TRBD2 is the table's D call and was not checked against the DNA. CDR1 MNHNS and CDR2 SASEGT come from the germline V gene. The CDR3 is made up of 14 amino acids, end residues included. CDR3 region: CASSEFGTSGRALA.

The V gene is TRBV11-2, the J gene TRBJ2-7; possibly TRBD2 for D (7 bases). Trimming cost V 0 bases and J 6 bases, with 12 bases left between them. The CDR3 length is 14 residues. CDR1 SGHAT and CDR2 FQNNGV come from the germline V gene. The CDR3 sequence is CASSLEGGDFEQYF. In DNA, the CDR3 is TGTGCCAGCAGCTTAGAAGGGGGGGACTTCGAGCAGTACTTC.

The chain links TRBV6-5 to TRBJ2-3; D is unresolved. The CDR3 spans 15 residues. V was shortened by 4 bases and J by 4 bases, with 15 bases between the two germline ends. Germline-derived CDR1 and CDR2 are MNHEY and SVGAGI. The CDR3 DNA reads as TGTGCCAGCAGTTCCCCAGACAAGGCGGCAGATACGCAGTATTTT. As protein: CASSSPDKAADTQYF.

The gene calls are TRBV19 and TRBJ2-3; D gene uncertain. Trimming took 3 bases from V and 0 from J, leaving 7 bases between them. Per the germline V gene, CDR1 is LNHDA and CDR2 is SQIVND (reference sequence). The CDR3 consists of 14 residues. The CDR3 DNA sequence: TGTGCCAGTAGTATGTCGACTAGCACAGATACGCAGTATTTT. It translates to CASSMSTSTDTQYF. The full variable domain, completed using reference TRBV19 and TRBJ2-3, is DGGITQSPKYLFRKEGQNVTLSCEQNLNHDAMYWYRQDPGQGLRLIYYSQIVNDFQKGDIAEGYSVSREKKESFPLTVTSAQKNPTAFYLCASSMSTSTDTQYFGPGTRLTVL.

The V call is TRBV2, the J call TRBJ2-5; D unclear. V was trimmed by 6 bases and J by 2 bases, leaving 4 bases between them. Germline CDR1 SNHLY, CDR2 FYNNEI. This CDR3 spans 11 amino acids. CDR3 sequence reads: CASRDQETQYF. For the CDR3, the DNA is TGTGCCAGCAGGGATCAAGAGACCCAGTACTTC.